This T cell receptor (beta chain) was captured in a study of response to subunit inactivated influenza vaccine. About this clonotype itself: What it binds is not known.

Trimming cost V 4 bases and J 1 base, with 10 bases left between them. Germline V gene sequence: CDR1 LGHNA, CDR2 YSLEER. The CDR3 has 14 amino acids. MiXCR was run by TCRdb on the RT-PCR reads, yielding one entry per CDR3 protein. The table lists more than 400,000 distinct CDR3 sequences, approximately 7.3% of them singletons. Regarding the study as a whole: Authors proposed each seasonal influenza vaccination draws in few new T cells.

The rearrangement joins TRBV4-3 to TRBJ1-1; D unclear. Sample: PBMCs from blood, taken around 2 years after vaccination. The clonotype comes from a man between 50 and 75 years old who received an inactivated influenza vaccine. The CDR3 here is CASSPIDTNTEAFF. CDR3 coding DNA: TGCGCCAGCAGCCCAATCGACACGAACACTGAAGCTTTCTTT.